Sequencing of this T cell receptor (beta chain) was carried out in a study of spatial heterogeneity in lung cancer. Per germline, CDR1 DFQATT and CDR2 SNEGSKA (reference sequence). The V gene lost 5 bases and the J gene lost 3 bases, with 16 bases spanning the gap. The CDR3 has 14 residues. Time point defined: blood at routine non-recurrence follow-up after resection. This clonotype was found a few times. One entry per CDR3 protein results from TCRdb running MiXCR on the 5' RACE reads. The sample yields about 120,000 distinct CDR3 sequences, approximately 11% seen once. The chain employs TRBV20-1 and TRBJ1-2; TRBD1 might be the D (5 bases). The TCR comes from a female donor with early-stage non-small cell lung cancer. The sample in question was PBMCs, obtained at follow-up. The CDR3, as DNA: TGCAGTGCTGCCCTTTTGAAGGGGCACTATGGCTACACCTTC. Its protein is CSAALLKGHYGYTF.